The source of this T cell receptor (beta chain) is a study of T cell repertoires in cytomegalovirus infection. TCRdb analysed the reads with MiXCR anew, one entry per CDR3 protein. The sample shows hundreds of thousands of distinct CDR3 sequences, more than 9% of them seen only once. CDR1 MNHNS and CDR2 SASEGT come from the germline V gene. The CDR3 covers 14 residues. Trimming took 6 bases from V and 4 from J, leaving 15 bases between them. The genes are TRBV6-1 and TRBJ1-2; D gene unclear. This TCR derives from a human donor in good health (CMV status not recorded). Some clones in this sample may be carry-over from other donors' samples. Sequencing was performed on PBMCs. The CDR3 DNA is TGTGCCAGCAGGAGGGAGGGCGTATTCTATGGCTACACCTTC. Translation: CASRREGVFYGYTF.